The 21 T cell receptor beta chains presented below share a single source sample, sequenced in a study of T cells in Graves' hyperthyroidism and ophthalmopathy. Using RNA transcripts as the source, TCR beta CDR3 regions were amplified. TCR CDR3 regions were first amplified by RT-PCR with HTBI primers. TCRdb used MiXCR to reprocess the multiplex PCR reads, holding one entry per CDR3 protein. Among a few hundred thousand distinct CDR3 sequences listed, about 45% were seen once. What was sequenced was peripheral blood or thyroid tissue (not recorded which). These TCRs come from a woman younger than 30 with Graves' hyperthyroidism.

V is TRBV6-1 and J is TRBJ2-6; D is undetermined. Germline-derived CDR1 and CDR2 are MNHNS and SASEGT. V shed 0 bases and J shed 9 bases, with 0 bases lying between them. This CDR3 has 11 amino acids. This chain's CDR3 is CASSEANVLTF. The CDR3 coding sequence is TGTGCCAGCAGTGAAGCCAACGTCCTGACTTTC.

The J gene is TRBJ2-7, the V gene TRBV20-1; 9 nucleotides line up with TRBD2. J lost 7 bases, V lost 6 bases, and 10 bases had no gene match. This CDR3 has 13 residues. Germline lookup yields CDR1 DFQATT and CDR2 SNEGSKA (reference sequence). The CDR3 DNA sequence: TGCAGTGCGAGGCTAGCGGGGAACAATGAGCAGTACTTC. It is translated as CSARLAGNNEQYF.

The sample holds many counts of this clonotype. This chain joins TRBV24-1 and TRBJ2-7, with D perhaps matching TRBD2 (5 bases). Looked up from germline, CDR1 is KGHDR and CDR2 is SFDVKD. V was trimmed by 5 bases and J by 5 bases, leaving 15 bases between them. This CDR3 is 14 amino acids long. CDR3 nucleotide sequence: TGTGCCACCAGTGCCGGACCTCCCGGGGACGAGCAGTACTTC. It is translated as CATSAGPPGDEQYF.

As regards this clonotype: A much larger clone is a single base away; this may be a read error. The gene calls are TRBV5-1 and TRBJ1-1, with TRBD1 matching 8 bases. J was trimmed by 1 base and V by 4 bases; bases with no gene match: 6. Germline loops: CDR1 SGHRS, CDR2 YFSETQ. CDR3 length: 15 residues. The CDR3 spells CASSELTGANTEAFF. CDR3 bases: TGCGCCAGCAGCGAACTGACAGGGGCGAACACTGAAGCTTTCTTT.

V gene TRBV6-6 combines with J gene TRBJ1-5; TRBD1 matches at 9 bases. Germline values: CDR1 MNHNY, CDR2 SVGAGI (reference sequence). The CDR3 extends over 19 amino acids. V gave up 6 bases and J gave up 2 bases; unmatched junction bases: 17. CDR3 sequence reads: CASSQDGYRGLWGNQPQHF. CDR3 DNA sequence: TGTGCCAGCAGCCAAGATGGGTACAGGGGGCTTTGGGGCAATCAGCCCCAGCATTTT.

This clonotype showed up many times. The DNA for the CDR3 is TGTGCCAGCAGTGAAGGTATAGCCCCTGGCAATCAGCCCCAGCATTTT. Protein product: CASSEGIAPGNQPQHF. This chain connects TRBV2 to TRBJ1-5; D gene ambiguous. The V end was cut by 1 base, the J end by 2 bases, with 12 bases between. The germline CDR1 and CDR2 sequences are SNHLY and FYNNEI. This CDR3 is built from 16 residues.

This clonotype was counted at least ten times. V and J are TRBV29-1 and TRBJ2-5, with TRBD1 matching over 10 bases. The V gene end was trimmed by 6 bases and the J gene end by 5 bases; junction bases not matched to a gene: 6. The CDR3 consists of 13 residues. Germline CDR1 and CDR2: SQVTM and ANQGSEA. CDR3: CSVGQGSAETQYF. The CDR3, as DNA: TGCAGCGTGGGACAGGGGAGCGCGGAGACCCAGTACTTC.

Concerning this clonotype: This may stem from a read error, because a much larger clone lies one nucleotide away. The chain joins TRBV12-5 to TRBJ1-2, with D possibly matching TRBD1 (5 bases). The CDR3 is 13 amino acids. The germline V gene encodes CDR1 LGHNT and CDR2 FRNRAP. CDR3 nucleotides: TGTGCTAGTGGTAATGACAGAAACTATGGCCACACCTTC. Its translation: CASGNDRNYGHTF.

V gene TRBV29-1 combines with J gene TRBJ2-7; tentative D call: TRBD2 (5 bases). The CDR3 loop spans 11 amino acids. Germline CDR1 SQVTM, CDR2 ANQGSEA. V was clipped by 8 bases and J by 2 bases, with 10 bases between them. CDR3 sequence (DNA): TGCAGCTCGACTAATACCTACGAGCAGTACTTC. It codes for CSSTNTYEQYF.

This clonotype showed up many times. This chain joins TRBV2 and TRBJ1-2; D unresolved. This CDR3 is built from 13 residues. Trimming took off 5 bases at V and 3 bases at J, with 10 bases between the two ends. Germline V gene sequence: CDR1 SNHLY, CDR2 FYNNEI. The CDR3 nucleotides are TGTGCCAGCAGTCTCGGGGTGCACTATGGCTACACCTTC. As protein: CASSLGVHYGYTF.

This chain links TRBV10-1 with TRBJ2-3, with D maybe TRBD1 (5 bases). Trimming pared 6 bases from V and 1 base from J, leaving 17 bases between. The germline V gene encodes CDR1 WNHNN and CDR2 SYGVQD (reference sequence). The CDR3 has 16 residues. CDR3 nucleotides: TGCGCCAGCAGCGACAACGGACAACCCCGCACAGATACGCAGTATTTT. As protein: CASSDNGQPRTDTQYF.

This clonotype was recorded many times. The CDR3 loop reads CASSLSLNGGYEQYF. In DNA form, the CDR3 reads TGTGCCAGCAGCTTATCCTTGAACGGAGGCTACGAGCAGTACTTC. The chain carries TRBV7-6 and TRBJ2-7; perhaps TRBD2 as D (5 bases). The V and J ends lost 2 bases and 3 bases respectively, with 14 bases between them. There are 15 residues in the CDR3. In germline, CDR1 is SGHVS, CDR2 FNYEAQ.

Notes on this clonotype: Compared with germline, one end of the junction differs, possibly owing to a read error. This rearrangement joins TRBV7-6 to TRBJ1-1; D remains ambiguous. Germline V gives CDR1 SGHVS, CDR2 FNYEAQ. The CDR3 length is 8 residues. DNA of the CDR3: TGTGCCAGCAGCCTAGCTAGCTTT. It translates to CASSLASF.

This clonotype has ten or more counts. The chain carries TRBV20-1 and TRBJ2-5; the D gene is possibly TRBD1 (5 bases). CDR1 and CDR2 (germline): DFQATT, SNEGSKA (reference sequence). The length of the CDR3 is 14 residues. Trimming removed 0 bases at V and 1 base at J, with 9 bases between. Written as DNA, the CDR3 is TGCAGTGCTAGAGATGGGGCCCCCCAAGAGACCCAGTACTTC. It yields the protein CSARDGAPQETQYF.

The rearrangement joins TRBV2 to TRBJ1-1, with a possible D match to TRBD1 (6 bases). The germline V gene encodes CDR1 SNHLY and CDR2 FYNNEI. The CDR3 extends over 15 amino acids. Trimming pared 5 bases from V and 5 bases from J, leaving 18 bases between. CDR3 loop: CASSLQGRQGTEAFF. The CDR3 DNA follows: TGTGCCAGCAGTTTGCAGGGGCGCCAGGGGACTGAAGCTTTCTTT.

V usage is TRBV7-2 and J usage is TRBJ2-5, with 8 bases fitting TRBD2. With 2 bases clipped from V and 11 bases from J, the junction kept 13 bases outside the gene matches. Germline CDR1 and CDR2: SGHTA and FQGNSA. This CDR3 is 15 amino acids long. The CDR3: CASSLPSGSADTQYF. The CDR3 DNA reads TGTGCCAGCAGCTTACCCAGCGGGAGTGCTGATACGCAGTACTTC. Looking up the rest from reference TRBV7-2 and TRBJ2-5 gives the full variable domain: GAGVSQSPSNKVTEKGKDVELRCDPISGHTALYWYRQSLGQGLEFLIYFQGNSAPDKSGLPSDRFSAERTGGSVSTLTIQRTQQEDSAVYLCASSLPSGSADTQYFGPGTRLLVL.

This CDR3 is CASSFGGGHEQFF. In DNA form, the CDR3 reads TGTGCCAGCAGCTTTGGCGGGGGGCATGAGCAGTTCTTC. V usage is TRBV7-3 and J usage is TRBJ2-7, with 8 bases matching TRBD2. The better agreement between TRBJ2-1 and the DNA end casts doubt on the J call. This CDR3 has 13 residues. Germline assignment: CDR1 SGHTA and CDR2 FQGTGA.

This clonotype was counted many times. The chain recombines TRBV4-3 with TRBJ2-7; D tentatively reads TRBD1 or TRBD2 (5 bases each). V lost 1 base and J lost 1, with 11 bases in between. This CDR3 has 15 residues. Germline CDR1 and CDR2: LGHNA and YSLEER. In nucleotides, the CDR3 is TGCGCCAGCAGCCAAGCCCGGGACGGATCCTACGAGCAGTACTTC. Translating it yields CASSQARDGSYEQYF.

CDR3 sequence (DNA): TGTGCCAGCAGTCCACTCATTAGCGGGAGGTACACAGATACGCAGTATTTT. It encodes CASSPLISGRYTDTQYF. The gene calls are TRBV7-9 and TRBJ2-3; TRBD2 matches at 10 bases. CDR1 is SEHNR and CDR2 is FQNEAQ in the germline V gene (reference sequence). CDR3 length equals 17 residues. After removal of 6 bases from V and 2 bases from J, the junction contained 11 bases not matched to a gene.

This chain connects TRBV29-1 to TRBJ1-2; no clear D gene. The germline CDR1 and CDR2 sequences are SQVTM and ANQGSEA. CDR3 size: 16 residues. Deletions cut 0 bases from V and 0 bases from J, with 14 bases between. Written as DNA, the CDR3 is TGCAGCGTTGAAGAGGGCCTCAAGACCTCTAACTATGGCTACACCTTC. It yields the protein CSVEEGLKTSNYGYTF.

The chain uses TRBV12-3 or TRBV12-4 and TRBJ1-1; TRBD1 agrees at 9 bases. The CDR3 is 13 amino acids. The trim removed 5 bases at V and 7 bases at J, leaving 5 bases unmatched. The CDR3 reads CASSSRDRDEAFF. CDR3 sequence (DNA): TGTGCCAGCAGTAGCCGGGACAGGGATGAAGCTTTCTTT.